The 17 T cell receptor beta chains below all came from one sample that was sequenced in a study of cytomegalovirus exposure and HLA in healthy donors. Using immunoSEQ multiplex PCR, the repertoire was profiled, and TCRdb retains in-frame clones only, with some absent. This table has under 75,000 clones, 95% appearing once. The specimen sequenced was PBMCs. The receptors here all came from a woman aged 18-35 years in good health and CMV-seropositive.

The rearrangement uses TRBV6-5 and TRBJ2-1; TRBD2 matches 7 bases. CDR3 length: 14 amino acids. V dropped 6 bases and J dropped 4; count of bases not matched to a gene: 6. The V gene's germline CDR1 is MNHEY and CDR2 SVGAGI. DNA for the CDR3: TGTGCCAGCAGGTCTAGCGGAAATTACAATGAGCAGTTCTTC. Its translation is CASRSSGNYNEQFF.

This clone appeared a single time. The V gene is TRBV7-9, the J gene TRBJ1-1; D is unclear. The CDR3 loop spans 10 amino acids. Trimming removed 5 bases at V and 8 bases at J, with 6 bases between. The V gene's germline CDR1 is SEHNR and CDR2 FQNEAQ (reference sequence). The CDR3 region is CASSTLEAFF. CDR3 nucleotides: TGTGCCAGCAGCACATTAGAAGCTTTCTTT.

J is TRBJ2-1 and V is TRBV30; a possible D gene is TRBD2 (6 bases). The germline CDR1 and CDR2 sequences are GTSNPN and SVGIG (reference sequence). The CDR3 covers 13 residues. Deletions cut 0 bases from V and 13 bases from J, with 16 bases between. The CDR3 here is CAWSVRGTGTQFF. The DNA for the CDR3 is TGTGCCTGGAGTGTACGGGGGACTGGAACTCAGTTCTTC. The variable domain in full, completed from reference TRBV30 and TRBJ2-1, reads SQTIHQWPATLVQPVGSPLSLECTVEGTSNPNLYWYRQAAGRGLQLLFYSVGIGQISSEVPQNLSASRPQDRQFILSSKKLLLSDSGFYLCAWSVRGTGTQFFGPGTRLTVL.

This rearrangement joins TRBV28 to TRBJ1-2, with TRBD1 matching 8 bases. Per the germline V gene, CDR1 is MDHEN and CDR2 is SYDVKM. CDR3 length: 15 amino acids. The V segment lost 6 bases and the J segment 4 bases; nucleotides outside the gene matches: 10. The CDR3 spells CASRKRDRRSYGYTF. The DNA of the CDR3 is TGTGCCAGCAGAAAACGGGACAGGCGATCCTATGGCTACACCTTC.

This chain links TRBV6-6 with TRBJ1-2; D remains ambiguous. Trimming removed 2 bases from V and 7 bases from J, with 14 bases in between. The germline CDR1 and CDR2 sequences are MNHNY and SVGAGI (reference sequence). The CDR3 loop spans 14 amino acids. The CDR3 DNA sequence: TGTGCCAGCAGTTACCGGGAGGGTGCGAGTGGCTACACCTTC. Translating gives CASSYREGASGYTF.

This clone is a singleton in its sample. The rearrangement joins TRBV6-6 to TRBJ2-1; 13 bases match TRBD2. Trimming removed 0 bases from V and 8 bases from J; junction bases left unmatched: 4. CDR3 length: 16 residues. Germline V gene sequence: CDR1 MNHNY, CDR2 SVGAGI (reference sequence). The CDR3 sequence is CASSYSWTSGGDEQFF. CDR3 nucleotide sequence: TGTGCCAGCAGTTACTCGTGGACTAGCGGGGGAGATGAGCAGTTCTTC.

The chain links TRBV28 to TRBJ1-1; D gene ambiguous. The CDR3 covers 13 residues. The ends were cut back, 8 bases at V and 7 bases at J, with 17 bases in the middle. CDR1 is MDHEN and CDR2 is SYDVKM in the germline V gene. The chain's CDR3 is CASRSLPNVEAFF. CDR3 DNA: TGTGCCAGCCGTAGCCTCCCCAACGTTGAAGCTTTCTTT.

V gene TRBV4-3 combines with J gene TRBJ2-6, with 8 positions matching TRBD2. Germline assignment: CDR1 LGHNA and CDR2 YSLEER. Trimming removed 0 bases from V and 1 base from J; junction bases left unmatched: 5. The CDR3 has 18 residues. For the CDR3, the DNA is TGCGCCAGCAGCCAAGACGGGGGGGCCGATTCTGGGGCCAACGTCCTGACTTTC. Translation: CASSQDGGADSGANVLTF.

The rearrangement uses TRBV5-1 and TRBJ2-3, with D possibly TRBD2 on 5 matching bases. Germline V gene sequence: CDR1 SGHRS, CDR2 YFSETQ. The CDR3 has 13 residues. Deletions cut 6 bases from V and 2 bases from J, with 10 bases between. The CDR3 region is CASMEENTDTQYF. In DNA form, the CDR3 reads TGCGCCAGCATGGAGGAGAACACAGATACGCAGTATTTT.

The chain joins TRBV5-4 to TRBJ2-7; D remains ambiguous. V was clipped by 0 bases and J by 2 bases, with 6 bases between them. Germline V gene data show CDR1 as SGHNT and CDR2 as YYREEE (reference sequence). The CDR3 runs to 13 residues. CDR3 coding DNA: TGTGCCAGCAGCTTGGACAGAACCTACGAGCAGTACTTC. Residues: CASSLDRTYEQYF.

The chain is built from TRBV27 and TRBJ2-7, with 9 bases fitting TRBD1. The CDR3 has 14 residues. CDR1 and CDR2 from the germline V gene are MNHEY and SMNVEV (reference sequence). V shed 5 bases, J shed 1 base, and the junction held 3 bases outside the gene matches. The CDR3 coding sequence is TGTGCCAGCAGTCAAGGACAGGGGTCCTACGAGCAGTACTTC. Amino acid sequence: CASSQGQGSYEQYF.

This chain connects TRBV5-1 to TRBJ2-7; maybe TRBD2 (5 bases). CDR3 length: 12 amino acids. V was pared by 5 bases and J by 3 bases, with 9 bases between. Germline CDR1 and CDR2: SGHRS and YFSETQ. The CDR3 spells CASRDWDYEQYF. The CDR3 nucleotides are TGCGCCAGCAGGGACTGGGACTACGAGCAGTACTTC.

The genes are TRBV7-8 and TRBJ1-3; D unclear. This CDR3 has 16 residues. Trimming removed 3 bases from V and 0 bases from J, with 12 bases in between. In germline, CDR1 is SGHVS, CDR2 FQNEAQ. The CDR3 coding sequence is TGTGCCAGCAGCTTGTTAGGCTCTAGCTCTGGAAACACCATATATTTT. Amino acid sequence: CASSLLGSSSGNTIYF.

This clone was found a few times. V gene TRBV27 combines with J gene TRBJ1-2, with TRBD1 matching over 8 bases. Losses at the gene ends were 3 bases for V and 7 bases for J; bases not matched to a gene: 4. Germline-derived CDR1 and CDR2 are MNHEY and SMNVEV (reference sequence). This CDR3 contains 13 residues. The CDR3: CASSLSRGLGYTF. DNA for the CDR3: TGTGCCAGCAGTTTGAGCAGGGGGCTTGGCTACACCTTC.

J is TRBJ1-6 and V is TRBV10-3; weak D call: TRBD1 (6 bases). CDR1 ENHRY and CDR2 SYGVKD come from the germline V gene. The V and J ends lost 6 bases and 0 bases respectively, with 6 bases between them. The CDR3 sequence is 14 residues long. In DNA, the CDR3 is TGTGCCATCAGGGACAGCTCCTATAATTCACCCCTCCACTTT. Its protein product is CAIRDSSYNSPLHF.

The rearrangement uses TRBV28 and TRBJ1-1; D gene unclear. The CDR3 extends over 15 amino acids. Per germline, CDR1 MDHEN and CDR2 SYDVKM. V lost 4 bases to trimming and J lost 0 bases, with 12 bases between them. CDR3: CASSSQPGLNTEAFF. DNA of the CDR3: TGTGCCAGCAGTTCGCAACCCGGTTTGAACACTGAAGCTTTCTTT.

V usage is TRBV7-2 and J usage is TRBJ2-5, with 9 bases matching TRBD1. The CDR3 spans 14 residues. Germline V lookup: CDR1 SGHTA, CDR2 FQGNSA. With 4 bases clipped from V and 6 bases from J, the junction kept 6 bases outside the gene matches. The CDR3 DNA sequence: TGTGCCAGCAGCTGGGGGGACAGGGCACAGACCCAGTACTTC. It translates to CASSWGDRAQTQYF.